A single sample gave rise to the 9 T cell receptor beta chains below, sequenced in a study of blood T cell repertoires in COVID-19. Clones were sequenced by immunoSEQ multiplex PCR, and TCRdb holds only the in-frame ones, with some missing. This table holds roughly 500,000 clones, around 89% found once. The sequenced material came from PBMCs or T cells enriched from blood (not recorded which). These receptors all come from a woman between 40 and 55 years old who had recovered from COVID-19.

The DNA of the CDR3 is TGCGCCAGCAGAGCGGGAGGGACAGATACGCAGTATTTT. This encodes CASRAGGTDTQYF. J is TRBJ2-3 and V is TRBV10-1, with 10 bases lining up with TRBD2. The germline V gene encodes CDR1 WNHNN and CDR2 SYGVQD (reference sequence). The CDR3 is 13 amino acids. Unmatched junction bases numbered 0, after V lost 6 bases and J lost 3 bases.

This clone was recorded only once. The V gene is TRBV3-1 (or the pseudogene TRBV3-2), the J gene TRBJ2-1; 10 positions match TRBD2. The germline gives CDR1 LGHDT, CDR2 YNNKEL (reference sequence). CDR3 length: 16 amino acids. Trimming cost V 0 bases and J 8 bases; bases outside gene matches: 7. The CDR3 loop reads CASSQDPSGSLDEQFF. CDR3 DNA: TGTGCCAGCAGCCAAGACCCTAGCGGGAGTCTCGATGAGCAGTTCTTC.

Points on this clone: One end of the junction is discordant with germline, which a read error may explain. V is TRBV6-2 or TRBV6-3 and J is TRBJ2-7; D might be TRBD1 (5 bases). The CDR3 runs to 16 residues. Germline V gene data show CDR1 as MNHEY and CDR2 as SVGEGT. Here the CDR3 DNA reads TGTGCCAGCAGCGCTCCCCCGACAGTGATGCCCTACGAGCAATACTTC. It is translated as CASSAPPTVMPYEQYF.

The chain uses TRBV12-3 or TRBV12-4 and TRBJ1-1; D might be TRBD1 (5 bases). The V and J ends lost 4 bases and 2 bases respectively, with 8 bases between them. This CDR3 region has 13 residues. The CDR3 loop is CASSSGHNTEAFF. CDR3 coding DNA: TGTGCCAGCAGTTCCGGACATAACACTGAAGCTTTCTTT.

The chain has TRBV5-4 and TRBJ2-7, with TRBD2 matching over 7 bases. Germline CDR1 and CDR2: SGHNT and YYREEE (reference sequence). Germline trimming cut 0 bases from V and 3 bases from J; bases unmatched to any gene: 6. The CDR3 covers 15 residues. The CDR3, as DNA: TGTGCCAGCAGCTTGGACGGACTAGGGGTCTACGAGCAGTACTTC. It specifies CASSLDGLGVYEQYF.

This clone has only a few counts. V is TRBV27 and J is TRBJ1-2; TRBD1 matches at 10 bases. The CDR3 extends over 13 amino acids. The J segment lost 8 bases and the V segment lost 2 bases, leaving 2 bases of the junction unmatched. Germline V gene data show CDR1 as MNHEY and CDR2 as SMNVEV (reference sequence). The CDR3 nucleotides read TGTGCCAGCAGTTTAAGGGACAGGGGAGGCTACACCTTC. It specifies CASSLRDRGGYTF.

The chain uses TRBV6-4 and TRBJ2-3, with TRBD2 matching 8 bases. V lost 2 bases and J lost 6; bases outside the gene matches: 10. The germline CDR1 and CDR2 sequences are MRHNA and SNTAGT. CDR3 size: 16 residues. As DNA, the CDR3 is TGTGCCAGCAGTGACCCTACAAGCGGGAGTGTGGATACGCAGTATTTT. Its protein product is CASSDPTSGSVDTQYF.

The rearrangement links TRBV4-3 to TRBJ1-3; D gene unclear. The V end lost 0 bases, the J end lost 1 base, and 13 bases lay between the germline ends. The germline V gene has CDR1 LGHNA and CDR2 YSLEER. CDR3 length: 17 residues. The CDR3 is CASSQDKILRSGNTIYF. CDR3 DNA sequence: TGCGCCAGCAGCCAAGATAAGATCCTCAGATCTGGAAACACCATATATTTT.

The chain recombines TRBV6-1 with TRBJ2-1, with a possible D match to TRBD1 (6 bases). With 2 bases removed from V and 3 bases from J, the gap between germline ends came to 14 bases. CDR3 size: 16 residues. Looked up from germline, CDR1 is MNHNS and CDR2 is SASEGT. The CDR3 bases are TGTGCCAGCAGTGAATGGTTCAGGGACAACTACAATGAGCAGTTCTTC. Encoded protein: CASSEWFRDNYNEQFF.